These 31 T cell receptor beta chains originate from one sample sequenced in a study of early T cells in non-severe SARS-CoV-2 infection (dated by TCRdb to 2020 to 2023). Libraries were made using 5' RACE. Sequenced using a NextSeq 500. TCRdb reworked the public reads: Q25 trimming with fastp, MiXCR clone assembly, productive beta chains retained. For every CDR3 protein sequence, its rows merge into one entry that carries the most common genes and DNA. This sample holds 37,000 or so distinct CDR3 sequences; roughly 4.7% were observed only once. The ten largest clones capture approximately 4.8% of the sample. The specimen was whole blood. The receptors originated from an adult who was a healthcare worker with PCR-confirmed SARS-CoV-2 infection or an uninfected control (not recorded which).

The table lists this clonotype with a few counts. The V gene is TRBV7-2, the J gene TRBJ1-5; D perhaps matches TRBD1 (5 bases). The V end was cut by 7 bases, the J end by 0 bases, with 13 bases between. Per the germline V gene, CDR1 is SGHTA and CDR2 is FQGNSA. The CDR3 has 15 amino acids. As DNA, the CDR3 is TGTGCCAGCAAGGGGAGCAGCCTTAGCAATCAGCCCCAGCATTTT. This gives the protein CASKGSSLSNQPQHF. Looking up the rest from reference TRBV7-2 and TRBJ1-5 gives the full variable domain: GAGVSQSPSNKVTEKGKDVELRCDPISGHTALYWYRQSLGQGLEFLIYFQGNSAPDKSGLPSDRFSAERTGGSVSTLTIQRTQQEDSAVYLCASKGSSLSNQPQHFGDGTRLSIL.

This clonotype was seen ten or more times. The gene calls are TRBV24-1 and TRBJ1-1, with D hard to call. Trimming shortened V by 9 bases and J by 1 base, and 11 bases separated the two germline ends. This CDR3 has 13 amino acids. Germline CDR1 KGHDR, CDR2 SFDVKD. The CDR3 here is CATRPHGNTEAFF. The CDR3 DNA reads as TGTGCCACCCGACCCCATGGGAACACTGAAGCTTTCTTT.

This clonotype came up a few times. This rearrangement joins TRBV12-3 or TRBV12-4 to TRBJ2-5, with D maybe TRBD1 (6 bases). The V end was cut by 7 bases, the J end by 2 bases, with 11 bases between. CDR3 length equals 13 residues. The CDR3 coding sequence is TGTGCCAGCACTTTGGACAGACAAGAGACCCAGTACTTC. Protein sequence: CASTLDRQETQYF.

This clonotype was detected ten times or more. CDR3 residues: CASSALVTEAFF. CDR3 coding DNA: TGTGCCAGCAGCGCTTTGGTCACTGAAGCTTTCTTT. The chain is built from TRBV7-9 and TRBJ1-1, with D unresolved. The germline gives CDR1 SEHNR, CDR2 FQNEAQ (reference sequence). The CDR3 is 12 residues long. V gave up 5 bases and J gave up 4 bases, with 8 bases separating them.

This chain connects TRBV12-5 to TRBJ2-3, with 12 bases aligning to TRBD2. Trimming cost V 5 bases and J 2 bases; bases outside gene matches: 2. The germline CDR1 and CDR2 sequences are LGHNT and FRNRAP. This CDR3 is built from 15 residues. The CDR3 DNA reads TGTGCTAGTGGTCGGACTAGCGGGAACACAGATACGCAGTATTTT. It is translated as CASGRTSGNTDTQYF.

The V gene is TRBV29-1, the J gene TRBJ2-7, with TRBD2 identical over 10 bases. This CDR3 region has 13 residues. Germline-derived CDR1 and CDR2 are SQVTM and ANQGSEA. Unmatched junction bases numbered 8, after V lost 7 bases and J lost 5 bases. Here the CDR3 reads CSGTSGISDEQYF. The CDR3 DNA reads as TGCAGCGGCACTAGCGGGATAAGCGACGAGCAGTACTTC.

This clonotype has more than one count but fewer than ten. The chain uses TRBV18 and TRBJ1-2, with D perhaps TRBD1 (6 bases). The V and J ends lost 3 bases and 5 bases respectively, with 16 bases between them. CDR1 and CDR2 (germline): KGHSH, LQKENI. The CDR3 totals 15 residues. The CDR3 region is CASSPNRDKLYGYTF. As DNA, the CDR3 is TGTGCCAGCTCACCCAACCGGGACAAGCTTTATGGCTACACCTTC.

The sample holds a few counts of this clonotype. The V call is TRBV15, the J call TRBJ1-1, with 8 nucleotides matching TRBD1. In germline, CDR1 is LNHNV, CDR2 YYDKDF (reference sequence). The CDR3 runs to 14 residues. V was clipped by 2 bases and J by 3 bases; unmatched bases: 2. In DNA, the CDR3 is TGTGCCACCAGCAGATTACAGGGGGACACTGAAGCTTTCTTT. It yields the protein CATSRLQGDTEAFF.

This clonotype was observed many times. The chain is built from TRBV24-1 and TRBJ2-1; 9 positions agree with TRBD2. The CDR3 has 18 residues. Germline V gene data show CDR1 as KGHDR and CDR2 as SFDVKD. Unmatched junction bases numbered 14, after V lost 1 base and J lost 8 bases. The CDR3 DNA is TGTGCCACCAGTGATTTTGGGTCTAGCGGGACCTCCGGGGATGAGCAGTTCTTC. Amino acids: CATSDFGSSGTSGDEQFF.

At least ten counts were recorded for this clonotype. The V and J genes are TRBV20-1 and TRBJ2-7; D is ambiguous. There are 13 residues in the CDR3. The V end lost 2 bases, the J end lost 5 bases, and 13 bases lay between the germline ends. Germline CDR1 and CDR2: DFQATT and SNEGSKA (reference sequence). CDR3 amino acids: CSARRSGPHEQYF. In DNA, the CDR3 is TGCAGTGCTAGAAGGTCTGGGCCCCACGAGCAGTACTTC.

This clonotype was picked up a small number of times. A junction boundary mismatches the germline segment, possibly from a read error. CDR3 in DNA: TGTGCCAGCAGCCTACAGGCGAACACTGAAGTTTTCTTT. This sequence encodes CASSLQANTEVFF. The genes are TRBV11-2 and TRBJ1-1; D may be TRBD1 (5 bases). The CDR3 is made up of 13 amino acids. Germline CDR1 is SGHAT and CDR2 is FQNNGV. Variable domain in full (rest from reference TRBV11-2 and TRBJ1-1): EAGVAQSPRYKIIEKRQSVAFWCNPISGHATLYWYQQILGQGPKLLIQFQNNGVVDDSQLPKDRFSAERLKGVDSTLKIQPAKLEDSAVYLCASSLQANTEVFFGQGTRLTVV.

This clonotype was observed a few times. The chain has TRBV7-8 and TRBJ1-6; TRBD1 aligns across 7 bases. Trimming at V came to 0 bases and at J to 8 bases, leaving 7 bases not matched to a gene. Germline V CDR1 and CDR2: SGHVS, FQNEAQ. The CDR3 covers 16 residues. In DNA, the CDR3 is TGTGCCAGCAGCTTAGCCCTGGACAGGTTCCATTCACCCCTCCACTTT. As protein: CASSLALDRFHSPLHF.

This clonotype was seen a handful of times. V gene TRBV6-2 or TRBV6-3 combines with J gene TRBJ1-5, with 9 bases lining up with TRBD1. This CDR3 comprises 14 residues. Germline V gives CDR1 MNHEY, CDR2 SVGEGT. Trimming cost V 5 bases and J 6 bases; bases outside gene matches: 5. The CDR3 here is CASSGTGPGQPQHF. Written as DNA, the CDR3 is TGTGCCAGCAGTGGGACAGGGCCCGGTCAGCCCCAGCATTTT.

A few counts support this clonotype. The J gene is TRBJ2-7, the V gene TRBV7-9; a possible D gene is TRBD2 (6 bases). V lost 5 bases and J 0 bases, leaving 14 bases between the germline ends. Germline assignment: CDR1 SEHNR and CDR2 FQNEAQ (reference sequence). The CDR3 length is 15 residues. As DNA, the CDR3 is TGTGCCAGCAGCCCCCCCGTGGGGGGCTCCTACGAGCAGTACTTC. Amino acid sequence: CASSPPVGGSYEQYF.

This clonotype has ten or more counts. The chain couples TRBV25-1 to TRBJ2-3; D possibly corresponds to TRBD2 (5 bases). Germline assignment: CDR1 MGHDK and CDR2 SYGVNS. Trimming cost V 5 bases and J 4 bases, with 7 bases left between them. CDR3 length equals 12 residues. CDR3 sequence reads: CASSSRADTQYF. CDR3 nucleotides: TGTGCCAGCAGTTCGAGGGCAGATACGCAGTATTTT. Looking up the rest from reference TRBV25-1 and TRBJ2-3 gives the full variable domain: EADIYQTPRYLVIGTGKKITLECSQTMGHDKMYWYQQDPGMELHLIHYSYGVNSTEKGDLSSESTVSRIRTEHFPLTLESARPSHTSQYLCASSSRADTQYFGPGTRLTVL.

There are many counts of this clonotype. This chain uses TRBV11-2 with TRBJ2-5; D is tentatively TRBD1 or TRBD2 (6 bases each). V lost 5 bases and J 7 bases, leaving 20 bases between the germline ends. The germline gives CDR1 SGHAT, CDR2 FQNNGV. The CDR3 consists of 15 residues. The CDR3, as DNA: TGTGCCAGCAGCCCAGCCGACCCCCCGGGGGCGACCCAGTACTTC. It codes for CASSPADPPGATQYF.

Ten or more counts support this clonotype. The CDR3 is CASSFTANTEAFF. Here the CDR3 DNA reads TGTGCCAGCAGTTTTACAGCAAACACTGAAGCTTTCTTT. The chain combines TRBV7-9 with TRBJ1-1, with D unclear. This CDR3 has 13 residues. Germline CDR1 and CDR2: SEHNR and FQNEAQ (reference sequence). Trimming stripped 6 bases from V and 2 bases from J, with 10 bases between.

This clonotype was detected ten times or more. The V and J genes are TRBV3-1 and TRBJ2-3; TRBD1 matches at 9 bases. Germline CDR1 LGHDT, CDR2 YNNKEL (reference sequence). Trimming at V came to 3 bases and at J to 7 bases, leaving 35 bases not matched to a gene. This CDR3 contains 24 residues. CDR3 nucleotides: TGTGCCAGCAGCCACCCATCGGGGGAGGGCCGACCGGGACAGGGCTTTCTCGCCTCTAATACGCAGTATTTT. Residues: CASSHPSGEGRPGQGFLASNTQYF.

This clonotype was seen ten or more times. The chain's CDR3 is CASSPTPGQGTWDEQFF. The CDR3 DNA reads as TGTGCCAGCAGCCCCACTCCGGGACAGGGGACTTGGGATGAGCAGTTCTTC. The chain has TRBV11-2 and TRBJ2-1; 10 bases line up with TRBD1. The germline gives CDR1 SGHAT, CDR2 FQNNGV. The CDR3 sequence is 17 residues long. V dropped 5 bases and J dropped 8; count of bases not matched to a gene: 15.

Many counts were recorded for this clonotype. The chain is built from TRBV30 and TRBJ2-3; no clear D. CDR3 length: 11 residues. Germline values: CDR1 GTSNPN, CDR2 SVGIG (reference sequence). V gave up 3 bases and J gave up 6 bases, with 7 bases separating them. CDR3 coding DNA: TGTGCCTGGAGGGACCTCGATACGCAGTATTTT. This translates into CAWRDLDTQYF.

This clonotype was seen ten or more times. The V call is TRBV18, the J call TRBJ2-1; 7 nucleotides agree with TRBD2. The CDR3 runs to 14 residues. The junction had 5 bases not matched to a gene; V was cut back by 3 bases and J by 6 bases. Germline CDR1 is KGHSH and CDR2 is LQKENI. CDR3 sequence (DNA): TGTGCCAGCTCACCCCTGGCGGGAGCCAATGAGCAGTTCTTC. Its translation is CASSPLAGANEQFF.

The V gene is TRBV19, the J gene TRBJ1-5; D is unresolved. This CDR3 comprises 14 residues. The V and J ends lost 9 bases and 3 bases respectively, with 15 bases between them. CDR1 and CDR2 (germline): LNHDA, SQIVND (reference sequence). CDR3 coding DNA: TGTGCCAGCCGGCTGGTAGGGAACAATCAGCCCCAGCATTTT. The encoded protein is CASRLVGNNQPQHF.

This clonotype was found many times. CDR3: CASSRDGNTEAFF. The CDR3 nucleotides are TGTGCCAGCAGCAGAGACGGGAACACTGAAGCTTTCTTT. The genes are TRBV6-5 and TRBJ1-1; D uncertain. The CDR3 runs to 13 residues. Trimming stripped 6 bases from V and 1 base from J, with 9 bases between. CDR1 is MNHEY, CDR2 SVGAGI, per germline.

This clonotype appeared many times. V is TRBV27 and J is TRBJ2-5; 14 bases fit TRBD2. The V gene end was trimmed by 5 bases and the J gene end by 5 bases; junction bases not matched to a gene: 10. The CDR3 is 17 residues long. Germline CDR1 and CDR2: MNHEY and SMNVEV (reference sequence). Written as DNA, the CDR3 is TGTGCCAGCAGTCGCCGGACTAGCGGGAGGAGGGTGGAGACCCAGTACTTC. This gives the protein CASSRRTSGRRVETQYF.

This clonotype was observed a handful of times. The V and J genes are TRBV12-3 or TRBV12-4 and TRBJ2-2, with D possibly being TRBD1 or TRBD2 (5 bases each). V shed 6 bases and J shed 1 base, with 18 bases lying between them. The length of the CDR3 is 17 residues. The CDR3 DNA reads as TGTGCCAGCAGCGAAAGCGGAAAGGGGATGAACACCGGGGAGCTGTTTTTT. It specifies CASSESGKGMNTGELFF.

A note on this clonotype: One base away lies a much larger clone, so this may be a sequencing read error. The missing conserved phenylalanine or tryptophan at the end of this CDR3 makes a read error likely. The genes are TRBV9 and TRBJ2-1; 9 bases map to TRBD2. Losses at the gene ends were 0 bases for V and 5 bases for J; bases not matched to a gene: 3. The length of the CDR3 is 15 residues. Germline V lookup: CDR1 SGDLS, CDR2 YYNGEE. CDR3 coding DNA: TGTGCCAGCAGCGTAGCCCAGCGGGGGGACAATGAGCAGTTCCTC. Translation gives CASSVAQRGDNEQFL.

This clonotype was detected many times. The chain recombines TRBV27 with TRBJ2-3, with D possibly matching TRBD2 (6 bases). V was cut by 6 bases and J by 0 bases, with 13 bases left in between. The CDR3 loop spans 15 amino acids. Germline V gene data show CDR1 as MNHEY and CDR2 as SMNVEV (reference sequence). CDR3 amino acids: CASSPSGGSTDTQYF. CDR3 sequence (DNA): TGTGCCAGCAGCCCATCCGGGGGTAGCACAGATACGCAGTATTTT.

Ten or more counts support this clonotype. The chain recombines TRBV29-1 with TRBJ2-3; D may correspond to TRBD1 or TRBD2 (6 bases each). CDR3 length equals 12 residues. Deletions cut 4 bases from V and 4 bases from J, with 9 bases between. The germline V gene has CDR1 SQVTM and CDR2 ANQGSEA. CDR3 region: CSVVGGADTQYF. Here the CDR3 DNA reads TGCAGCGTTGTGGGGGGCGCAGATACGCAGTATTTT.

As to this clonotype: Germline and junction disagree at one end, which may indicate a read error. CDR3 sequence: CASRAGLAGSRPTF. CDR3 bases: TGTGCCAGCAGGGCGGGACTAGCGGGTTCCCGCCCGACGTTC. The J gene is TRBJ2-1, the V gene TRBV28; 12 nucleotides agree with TRBD2. The germline V gene has CDR1 MDHEN and CDR2 SYDVKM. This CDR3 contains 14 residues. The whole variable domain, remainder taken from reference TRBV28 and TRBJ2-1, is DVKVTQSSRYLVKRTGEKVFLECVQDMDHENMFWYRQDPGLGLRLIYFSYDVKMKEKGDIPEGYSVSREKKERFSLILESASTNQTSMYLCASRAGLAGSRPTFGPGTRLTVL.

The sample holds many counts of this clonotype. The chain couples TRBV15 to TRBJ2-2; D unresolved. This CDR3 comprises 15 residues. CDR1 is LNHNV and CDR2 is YYDKDF in the germline V gene (reference sequence). Deletions cut 6 bases from V and 4 bases from J, with 15 bases between. The CDR3 spells CATSQHLYFTGELFF. In nucleotides, the CDR3 is TGTGCCACCAGTCAGCATCTTTACTTCACCGGGGAGCTGTTTTTT.

This clonotype was observed many times. The J gene is TRBJ1-1, the V gene TRBV27; D ambiguous. Trimming removed 8 bases at V and 3 bases at J, with 16 bases between. The CDR3 consists of 14 residues. CDR1 is MNHEY and CDR2 is SMNVEV in the germline V gene (reference sequence). As DNA, the CDR3 is TGTGCCAGCTCCCTCAAGGAACAGTACACTGAAGCTTTCTTT. Translation: CASSLKEQYTEAFF.